These 27 T cell receptor beta chains originate from one sample sequenced in a study of blood T cells in healthy people across ages. A second PCR of about 7 to 11 cycles used a sample-barcoded 5' primer and a J-beta primer mix. TCRdb re-analysed the 5' RACE reads in MiXCR, keeping a single row per CDR3 protein. The sample consists of 1.5 million to 1.8 million distinct CDR3 sequences, 35% to 45% of them appearing once. The specimen sequenced was blood. These receptors all come from a woman younger than 30 in good health.

The chain employs TRBV20-1 and TRBJ2-1; tentative D call: TRBD2 (5 bases). The V and J ends lost 6 bases and 1 base respectively, with 16 bases between them. From germline, CDR1 is DFQATT and CDR2 SNEGSKA (reference sequence). CDR3 size: 15 residues. The CDR3, as DNA: TGCAGTGCGCAAGTTCAAGCGGTATCCTACAATGAGCAGTTCTTC. Translation: CSAQVQAVSYNEQFF.

The chain employs TRBV5-4 and TRBJ1-6, with unresolved D. This CDR3 has 13 residues. The V and J ends lost 4 bases and 9 bases respectively, with 11 bases between them. CDR1 and CDR2 from the germline V gene are SGHNT and YYREEE (reference sequence). The CDR3 reads CASSPVGGSPLHF. In nucleotides, the CDR3 is TGTGCCAGCAGCCCAGTCGGTGGTTCACCCCTCCACTTT. The entire variable domain, with the rest obtained from reference TRBV5-4 and TRBJ1-6, is as follows: ETGVTQSPTHLIKTRGQQVTLRCSSQSGHNTVSWYQQALGQGPQFIFQYYREEENGRGNFPPRFSGLQFPNYSSELNVNALELDDSALYLCASSPVGGSPLHFGNGTRLTVT.

This chain links TRBV21-1 with TRBJ1-2; TRBD1, the table's D call, was not compared with the DNA. TRBV21-1 is recorded as a pseudogene. The CDR3 has 14 amino acids. The CDR3 bases are TGTGCCAGCAGCAAATACAGGTCAATGTCTGGCTACACCTTC. Amino acid sequence: CASSKYRSMSGYTF.

This CDR3 is CASSPGRSGGRTYEQYF. In DNA form, the CDR3 reads TGCGCCAGCAGCCCAGGGCGCTCTGGGGGCCGCACCTACGAGCAGTACTTC. The chain carries TRBV4-3 and TRBJ2-7; a possible D gene is TRBD1 (6 bases). Germline values: CDR1 LGHNA, CDR2 YSLEER. CDR3 length equals 17 residues. The V gene lost 4 bases and the J gene lost 2 bases, with 21 bases spanning the gap.

The count of this clonotype is one. The chain recombines TRBV28 with TRBJ2-3; 7 bases match TRBD2. V was clipped by 7 bases and J by 1 base; unmatched bases: 11. The CDR3 has 16 residues. Looked up from germline, CDR1 is MDHEN and CDR2 is SYDVKM. The CDR3 sequence is CASILRGGSGTDTQYF. The CDR3 bases are TGTGCCAGCATTCTAAGGGGCGGGAGTGGCACAGATACGCAGTATTTT.

This clonotype has more than one count but fewer than ten. The gene calls are TRBV29-1 and TRBJ2-2; D ambiguous. Germline loops: CDR1 SQVTM, CDR2 ANQGSEA. The V and J ends lost 7 bases and 2 bases respectively, with 14 bases between them. The CDR3 runs to 14 residues. The CDR3 is CSASRPTNTGELFF. The CDR3 coding sequence is TGCAGCGCCAGCCGGCCGACTAACACCGGGGAGCTGTTTTTT.

J is TRBJ2-1 and V is TRBV5-1; 10 nucleotides align to TRBD2. The germline V gene has CDR1 SGHRS and CDR2 YFSETQ. V shed 4 bases, J shed 9 bases, and the junction held 7 bases outside the gene matches. The CDR3 has 14 amino acids. The CDR3 region has the DNA TGCGCCAGCAGCCTCGGGACTAGCGCTAGTGAGCAGTTCTTC. This sequence encodes CASSLGTSASEQFF.

This chain connects TRBV7-9 to TRBJ1-5; maybe TRBD1 (5 bases). CDR3 size: 12 residues. Germline V gene lookup returns CDR1 SEHNR and CDR2 FQNEAQ (reference sequence). The V and J ends lost 3 bases and 9 bases respectively, with 9 bases between them. The CDR3 protein is CASSFGGSPQHF. The CDR3 DNA reads TGTGCCAGCAGCTTTGGGGGTTCGCCCCAGCATTTT. Combining the CDR3 with reference TRBV7-9 and TRBJ1-5 gives the whole variable domain DTGVSQNPRHKITKRGQNVTFRCDPISEHNRLYWYRQTLGQGPEFLTYFQNEAQLEKSRLLSDRFSAERPKGSFSTLEIQRTEQGDSAMYLCASSFGGSPQHFGDGTRLSIL.

This clonotype was detected a few times. V is TRBV10-3 and J is TRBJ2-1; D is undetermined. The CDR3 totals 12 residues. Per the germline V gene, CDR1 is ENHRY and CDR2 is SYGVKD. V lost 6 bases and J 9 bases, leaving 12 bases between the germline ends. CDR3 protein: CAISAVGGEQFF. The DNA for the CDR3 is TGTGCCATCAGCGCCGTAGGTGGTGAGCAGTTCTTC.

As DNA, the CDR3 is TGTGCCATCAGTGAGTCGATTCTGGGACAGGGAAAATATAGCAATCAGCCCCAGCATTTT. Its translation: CAISESILGQGKYSNQPQHF. V is TRBV10-3 and J is TRBJ1-5; 9 bases are a match to TRBD1. CDR1 ENHRY and CDR2 SYGVKD come from the germline V gene. The CDR3 runs 20 residues. V was pared by 0 bases and J by 0 bases, with 12 bases of the junction left unmatched.

The chain employs TRBV10-3 and TRBJ2-1, with 12 nucleotides matching TRBD2. This CDR3 has 20 amino acids. Trimming took 6 bases from V and 5 from J; bases not matched to a gene: 20. Germline loops: CDR1 ENHRY, CDR2 SYGVKD. CDR3: CAISHSQLGLAGGDHNEQFF. Here the CDR3 DNA reads TGTGCCATCAGCCATAGCCAATTGGGACTAGCGGGCGGGGACCACAATGAGCAGTTCTTC.

This sequence joins TRBV12-3 or TRBV12-4 and TRBJ2-7; D may be TRBD2 (6 bases). The length of the CDR3 is 14 residues. With 5 bases removed from V and 4 bases from J, the gap between germline ends came to 15 bases. CDR3 coding DNA: TGTGCCAGCAGTCCGAGGTACGGGGGATACGAGCAGTACTTC. Residues: CASSPRYGGYEQYF.

Comments on this clonotype: One end of the junction fails to match germline, which may point to a read error. The chain carries TRBV5-4 and TRBJ2-3, with 14 bases matching TRBD2. The V gene's germline CDR1 is SGHNT and CDR2 YYREEE (reference sequence). The CDR3 contains 18 residues. Written as DNA, the CDR3 is TGTGCCGGCAGTCCCGGGACTAGCGGGGGTGGGGGCACAGATACGCAGTATTTT. Encoded protein: CAGSPGTSGGGGTDTQYF.

This clonotype showed up just a few times. This may be a read error, as it is one base from a much larger clone. V is TRBV28 and J is TRBJ2-7, with 7 bases aligning to TRBD2. Germline lookup yields CDR1 MDHEN and CDR2 SYDVKM. The V segment lost 4 bases and the J segment 2 bases; nucleotides outside the gene matches: 8. The CDR3 consists of 15 residues. For the CDR3, the DNA is TGTGCCAGCAGTTGTCTGTCTAGCGGTACCTACGAGCAGTACTTC. It specifies CASSCLSSGTYEQYF.

On this clonotype itself: Mismatch with germline at one junction end may stem from a read error. The J gene is TRBJ2-3, the V gene TRBV12-3 or TRBV12-4; the D call may be TRBD1 or TRBD2 (5 bases each). This CDR3 comprises 15 residues. CDR3 DNA: TGTGCCAGCAGTTTTGGGGGAATAAGCACAGACACGCAGTATTTT. It specifies CASSFGGISTDTQYF.

The chain couples TRBV2 to TRBJ2-5; possibly TRBD2 for D (5 bases). CDR1 and CDR2 from the germline V gene are SNHLY and FYNNEI. V was shortened by 1 base and J by 5 bases, with 11 bases between the two germline ends. This CDR3 is 14 amino acids long. The CDR3 DNA reads TGTGCCAGCAGTGAAGGGCTGAGGAGGGAGACCCAGTACTTC. Translated, it gives CASSEGLRRETQYF.

The chain has TRBV9 and TRBJ2-2; 14 positions match TRBD2. The CDR3 is 19 amino acids. Germline V gives CDR1 SGDLS, CDR2 YYNGEE. V trimming: 0 bases; J trimming: 6 bases; junction bases outside the gene matches: 10. CDR3 protein: CASSVATGLAGVKAGELFF. In nucleotides, the CDR3 is TGTGCCAGCAGCGTAGCTACGGGACTAGCGGGAGTGAAGGCCGGGGAGCTGTTTTTT.

This clonotype was picked up a small number of times. The J gene is TRBJ2-3, the V gene TRBV12-3 or TRBV12-4; no definite D call. Trimming stripped 6 bases from V and 4 bases from J, with 14 bases between. The CDR3 runs to 14 residues. CDR3 sequence reads: CASSSPLEPDTQYF. The CDR3 DNA follows: TGTGCCAGCAGCTCCCCTTTGGAACCAGATACGCAGTATTTT.

The V gene is TRBV12-3 or TRBV12-4, the J gene TRBJ2-3, with 9 bases fitting TRBD2. The V segment lost 6 bases and the J segment 4 bases; nucleotides outside the gene matches: 8. This CDR3 spans 15 amino acids. CDR3 nucleotide sequence: TGTGCCAGCAGACCGTTAGCGGGAGCGTCAGATACGCAGTATTTT. It yields the protein CASRPLAGASDTQYF.

V usage is TRBV20-1 and J usage is TRBJ1-2, with no clear D. The ends were cut back, 3 bases at V and 2 bases at J, with 10 bases in the middle. CDR1 and CDR2 from the germline V gene are DFQATT and SNEGSKA (reference sequence). The CDR3 length is 13 residues. CDR3: CSARDFKNYGYTF. CDR3 sequence (DNA): TGCAGTGCTAGGGACTTTAAGAACTATGGCTACACCTTC.

This clonotype was seen more than once but under ten times. V usage is TRBV4-3 and J usage is TRBJ1-2, with TRBD1 matching 7 bases. This CDR3 has 14 residues. Germline loops: CDR1 LGHNA, CDR2 YSLEER. J lost 8 bases, V lost 1 base, and 7 bases had no gene match. The CDR3 bases are TGCGCCAGCAGCCAAGTCAGGGGGAGGGGAGGCTACACCTTC. Translated: CASSQVRGRGGYTF.

This clonotype was found a few times. V usage is TRBV20-1 and J usage is TRBJ2-5, with D perhaps assigned TRBD1 or TRBD2 (5 bases each). CDR1 and CDR2 from the germline V gene are DFQATT and SNEGSKA (reference sequence). The CDR3 loop spans 13 amino acids. V lost 6 bases, J lost 2 bases, and 13 bases lay in between. CDR3 region: CSALGTTQETQYF. CDR3 in DNA: TGCAGTGCCTTAGGGACCACGCAAGAGACCCAGTACTTC.

This clonotype showed up just once. This chain uses TRBV4-1 with TRBJ1-2; TRBD1 is a possible D gene (5 bases). The ends were cut back, 1 base at V and 1 base at J, with 22 bases in the middle. This CDR3 contains 19 residues. In germline, CDR1 is MGHRA, CDR2 YSYEKL. The CDR3 nucleotides read TGCGCCAGCAGCCAAGGCGTCAGGGCGTCGGCCTCCTTTAACTATGGCTACACCTTC. As protein: CASSQGVRASASFNYGYTF.

There are a few counts of this clonotype. This chain uses TRBV27 with TRBJ2-1, with 10 bases matching TRBD2. The CDR3 is 14 amino acids. CDR1 is MNHEY and CDR2 is SMNVEV in the germline V gene (reference sequence). The V and J ends lost 8 bases and 7 bases, in that order; junction bases with no gene match: 8. The CDR3 loop reads CASSRLAGVNEQFF. For the CDR3, the DNA is TGTGCCAGCTCAAGGCTAGCGGGAGTAAATGAGCAGTTCTTC.

V and J are TRBV30 and TRBJ1-5; D is possibly TRBD1 (5 bases). The CDR3 length is 11 residues. The germline gives CDR1 GTSNPN, CDR2 SVGIG (reference sequence). V was pared by 5 bases and J by 7 bases, with 9 bases between. CDR3 nucleotide sequence: TGTGCCTGGGGGGAGGGGCAGCCCCAGCATTTT. It yields the protein CAWGEGQPQHF. The full variable domain, in which reference TRBV30 and TRBJ1-5 provide the parts outside the CDR3, is SQTIHQWPATLVQPVGSPLSLECTVEGTSNPNLYWYRQAAGRGLQLLFYSVGIGQISSEVPQNLSASRPQDRQFILSSKKLLLSDSGFYLCAWGEGQPQHFGDGTRLSIL.

This chain links TRBV20-1 with TRBJ2-5; the D gene is possibly TRBD1 (6 bases). The CDR3 spans 16 residues. V lost 0 bases and J 11 bases, leaving 25 bases between the germline ends. Per the germline V gene, CDR1 is DFQATT and CDR2 is SNEGSKA (reference sequence). The DNA for the CDR3 is TGCAGTGCTAGAGACCTGACAGGCCTCCTCAACAATGAGCAGTACTTC. This codes for CSARDLTGLLNNEQYF.

This clonotype came up once. The gene calls are TRBV7-9 and TRBJ2-7, with D uncertain. Trimming removed 2 bases at V and 3 bases at J, with 14 bases between. The germline gives CDR1 SEHNR, CDR2 FQNEAQ (reference sequence). This CDR3 has 15 residues. CDR3 bases: TGTGCCAGCAGCTTACGACACCCGGATGGCTACGAGCAGTACTTC. It codes for CASSLRHPDGYEQYF.